Each of the 14 T cell receptor beta chains below was sequenced from the same sample in a study of T cell clonality in common variable immunodeficiency (dated by TCRdb to 2013 to 2016). These receptors lack a known antigen. Library generation was performed with the immunoSEQ multiplex PCR assay. In TCRdb, the immuneACCESS table is reduced to in-frame sequences with V and J assigned. These tables do not hold every clone; where another copy was compared, an unresolved V gene accounts for under half, and the others remain unexplained. For this sample, more than 20,000 clones appear and none is a singleton. The top ten clonotypes cover 20% to 25% of the sample. Summary of the overall study and its limitations: Fewer deletions and N-nucleotide insertions were reportedly observed in CVID TCRbeta sequences, and highly modified clones with 13 or more V deletions were reportedly absent from CVID TCRbeta sequences.

Sequenced material: peripheral blood mononuclear cells. Source of these receptors: a human donor with common variable immunodeficiency.

This clone was found a few times. The missing CDR3 end, 3 residues past where the read stops, is filled in from the germline J gene. The J gene is TRBJ2-1, the V gene TRBV2, with no clear D. CDR1 and CDR2 from the germline V gene are SNHLY and FYNNEI. Trimming took 3 bases from V and 9 from J, leaving 9 bases between them. CDR3 length: 12 amino acids. The CDR3 bases that were read are TGTGCCAGCAGTGATACGGTTGGTGAG. Protein sequence: CASSDTVGE. The full CDR3 is CASSDTVGEQFF.

This clone was recorded at least ten times. The read terminates 3 residues ahead of where the CDR3 ends, so the germline J gene completes it. In the same sample, other DNA sequences code for this CDR3. The chain couples TRBV19 to TRBJ1-6; maybe TRBD1 (5 bases). The CDR3 is made up of 14 amino acids. In germline, CDR1 is LNHDA, CDR2 SQIVND (reference sequence). Trimming cost V 3 bases and J 9 bases, with 12 bases left between them. The chain's CDR3 is CASSMLGEGSPLHF. The CDR3 DNA, read in part, is TGTGCCAGTAGTATGCTAGGGGAAGGTTCACCC.

This clone has a count of ten or more. Here the CDR3 reads CASSPGRQPQHF. CDR3 DNA (partial): TGTGCCAGTAGTCCGGGTCGGCAGCCC. The genes are TRBV19 and TRBJ1-5, with D unclear. The missing CDR3 end, 3 residues past where the read stops, is filled in from the germline J gene. This CDR3 is built from 12 residues. Trimming pared 5 bases from V and 7 bases from J, leaving 9 bases between. The germline CDR1 and CDR2 sequences are LNHDA and SQIVND (reference sequence).

Regarding this clone: The read terminates 3 residues before the CDR3 end, so the remaining end is supplied by the germline J gene. The gene calls are TRBV11-3 and TRBJ2-2; 9 bases are shared with TRBD2. The CDR3 consists of 15 residues. Trimming at V came to 5 bases and at J to 5 bases, leaving 6 bases not matched to a gene. Germline V gene data show CDR1 as SGHNT and CDR2 as YENEEA. The CDR3 spells CASSKEGLATGELFF. The part of the CDR3 DNA that was read is TGTGCCAGCAGCAAAGAGGGACTAGCTACCGGGGAG.

This clone has more than one count but fewer than ten. The read terminates 3 residues before the CDR3 end, so the remaining end is supplied by the germline J gene. The chain is built from TRBV30 and TRBJ1-3; D might be TRBD1 (5 bases). The CDR3 consists of 12 residues. V lost 4 bases to trimming and J lost 4 bases, with 8 bases between them. The germline gives CDR1 GTSNPN, CDR2 SVGIG (reference sequence). Partial CDR3 DNA: TGTGCCTGGATACGGGGGGGAAACACC. This sequence encodes CAWIRGGNT. The whole CDR3 region reads CAWIRGGNTIYF.

In this sample, this clone is medium-sized. CDR3 sequence reads: CASSLLAGGPYEQYF. The part of the CDR3 DNA that was read is TGTGCCAGCAGTTTGTTGGCGGGGGGGCCCTACGAG. V is TRBV28 and J is TRBJ2-7, with 9 bases identical to TRBD2. The missing CDR3 end, 3 residues past where the read stops, is filled in from the germline J gene. CDR3 length: 15 residues. Germline V gene lookup returns CDR1 MDHEN and CDR2 SYDVKM. V dropped 3 bases and J dropped 2; count of bases not matched to a gene: 5. The full variable domain, in which reference TRBV28 and TRBJ2-7 provide the parts outside the CDR3, is DVKVTQSSRYLVKRTGEKVFLECVQDMDHENMFWYRQDPGLGLRLIYFSYDVKMKEKGDIPEGYSVSREKKERFSLILESASTNQTSMYLCASSLLAGGPYEQYFGPGTRLTVT.

This clone was picked up a small number of times. The read gets to within 3 residues of the CDR3 end, and the germline J gene fills in the rest. This chain links TRBV2 with TRBJ2-3; TRBD1 matches at 11 bases. There are 15 residues in the CDR3. Germline V gene data show CDR1 as SNHLY and CDR2 as FYNNEI. V was pared by 11 bases and J by 4 bases, with 11 bases of the junction left unmatched. CDR3 amino acids: CAPSRDRGAADTQYF. The part of the CDR3 DNA that was read is TGTGCCCCCTCCCGGGACAGGGGGGCCGCAGATACG.

This clone was picked up many times. The read finishes 3 residues shy of the CDR3 end, and the germline J gene is used to complete it. V gene TRBV4-2 combines with J gene TRBJ2-1, with 8 bases that match TRBD2. There are 18 residues in the CDR3. Trimming removed 3 bases from V and 8 bases from J; junction bases left unmatched: 18. Germline V gene data show CDR1 as LGHNA and CDR2 as YNFKEQ. CDR3 DNA (partial): TGTGCCAGCAGCCATACTAGCGGTGCCCTACTACTTCTCGATGAG. It specifies CASSHTSGALLLLDE. The whole CDR3 reads CASSHTSGALLLLDEQFF.

The chain's CDR3 is CSVADRTLTSGNTIYF. The CDR3 bases that were read are TGCAGCGTTGCAGACAGGACATTGACCTCTGGAAACACC. This chain uses TRBV29-1 with TRBJ1-3; tentative D call: TRBD1 (6 bases). The read finishes 3 residues shy of the CDR3 end, and the germline J gene is used to complete it. V was clipped by 4 bases and J by 0 bases, with 16 bases between them. The CDR3 loop spans 16 amino acids. CDR1 and CDR2 from the germline V gene are SQVTM and ANQGSEA.

Ten or more counts support this clone. The sequence runs out 3 residues before the end of the CDR3; the remainder is reconstructed from the germline J gene. The chain has TRBV19 and TRBJ1-1, with 7 bases fitting TRBD1. This CDR3 is 15 amino acids long. J gave up 1 base and V 9 bases, and 11 bases lay outside the gene matches. The germline gives CDR1 LNHDA, CDR2 SQIVND (reference sequence). Incomplete CDR3 DNA: TGTGCCAGCGTGGAGAGGGGGACAGCGAACACTGAA. Translated: CASVERGTANTE. In full, the CDR3 is CASVERGTANTEAFF.

The sample holds a few counts of this clone. The read terminates 3 residues before the CDR3 end, so the remaining end is supplied by the germline J gene. The same CDR3 is also encoded by other DNA sequences in this sample. This sequence joins TRBV2 and TRBJ1-1; no clear D gene. The CDR3 is made up of 15 amino acids. CDR1 and CDR2 (germline): SNHLY, FYNNEI. Trimming removed 8 bases at V and 2 bases at J, with 18 bases between. The CDR3 bases that were read are TGTGCCAGCGAGTGGGCAGAGATATCCAACACTGAA. Amino acids: CASEWAEISNTE. The whole CDR3 sequence is CASEWAEISNTEAFF.

This clone was detected a few times. The read finishes 3 residues shy of the CDR3 end, and the germline J gene is used to complete it. The chain combines TRBV18 with TRBJ2-7, with D possibly matching TRBD2 (6 bases). Between the trimmed V and J ends, which lost 2 bases and 0 bases, there was a span of 8 bases. CDR1 is KGHSH and CDR2 is LQKENI in the germline V gene. The CDR3 contains 14 residues. CDR3 DNA, as far as it was read: TGTGCCAGCTCACCAGGGGACTCCTCCTACGAG. Translating gives CASSPGDSSYE. The full CDR3 is CASSPGDSSYEQYF.

Points on this clone: With the read ending 3 residues before the CDR3 end, the germline J gene is used to fill in that end. The gene calls are TRBV7-2 and TRBJ2-7; D perhaps matches TRBD2 (5 bases). The CDR3 consists of 12 residues. Deletions cut 5 bases from V and 3 bases from J, with 8 bases between. Germline assignment: CDR1 SGHTA and CDR2 FQGNSA. Incomplete CDR3 DNA: TGTGCCAGCAGCCGACGGGGCTACGAG. It is translated as CASSRRGYE. The entire CDR3 reads CASSRRGYEQYF.

This clone was recorded at least ten times. Other DNA sequences in the same sample also yield this CDR3. The sequenced CDR3 bases are TGCAGCGTAGCTGGACAGCCGAACACTGAA. This codes for CSVAGQPNTE. The full CDR3 protein reads CSVAGQPNTEAFF. The rearrangement links TRBV29-1 to TRBJ1-1; maybe TRBD1 (6 bases). The read finishes 3 residues shy of the CDR3 end, and the germline J gene is used to complete it. V lost 6 bases and J 1 base, leaving 12 bases between the germline ends. The CDR3 is made up of 13 amino acids. The germline V gene encodes CDR1 SQVTM and CDR2 ANQGSEA.